This T cell receptor beta chain is drawn from a study of T-cell memory formation after mild COVID-19. General study points: Within pre-infection memory, some responding clones were found, suggesting cross-reactive memory joined. The main location of contracting CD4+ clones was CM and EM, and that of contracting CD8+ clones was EMRA.

On this clonotype itself: Its target is unknown.

Via MiXCR, TCRdb re-called the 5' RACE reads, giving one row per CDR3 protein. The data show roughly 510,000 distinct CDR3 sequences, around a sixth seen once. The sequence came from an adult woman who had mild COVID-19 (a few samples of this study predate the infection). Cell type and time point are not known. The sequenced sample was PBMCs or a T cell subset sorted from them (not recorded which).

The CDR3 sequence: CASSPSNTRTQYF. DNA of the CDR3: TGTGCCAGCAGCCCCTCAAACACGCGGACCCAGTACTTC. The chain carries TRBV3-1 and TRBJ2-5, with D hard to call. V was cut by 4 bases and J by 7 bases, with 13 bases left in between. The V gene's germline CDR1 is LGHDT and CDR2 YNNKEL (reference sequence). The CDR3 runs to 13 residues.